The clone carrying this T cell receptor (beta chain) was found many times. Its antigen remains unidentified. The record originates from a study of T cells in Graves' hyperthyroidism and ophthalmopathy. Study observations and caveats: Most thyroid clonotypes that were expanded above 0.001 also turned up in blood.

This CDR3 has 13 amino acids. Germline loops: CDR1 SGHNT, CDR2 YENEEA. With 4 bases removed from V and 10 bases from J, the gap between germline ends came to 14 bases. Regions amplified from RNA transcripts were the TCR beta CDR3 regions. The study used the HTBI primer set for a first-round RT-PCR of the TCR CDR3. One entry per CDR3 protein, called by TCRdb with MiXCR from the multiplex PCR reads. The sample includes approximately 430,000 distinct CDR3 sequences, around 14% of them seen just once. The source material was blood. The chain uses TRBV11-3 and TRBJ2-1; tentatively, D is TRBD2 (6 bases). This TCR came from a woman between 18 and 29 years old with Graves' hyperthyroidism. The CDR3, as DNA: TGTGCCAGCAGCTCGGGCGGGGCTAGGGAGCAGTTCTTC. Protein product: CASSSGGAREQFF.